The rows below give T cell receptor beta chains drawn from one sample of a study of CD8 T cells in Susac syndrome. TCRdb recomputed calls from the immunoSEQ multiplex PCR reads with MiXCR, one row per CDR3 protein. This table has roughly 400,000 distinct CDR3 sequences, more than 70% appearing once. The source material was CD8+ T cells from PBMCs. Source of these receptors: a human donor with multiple sclerosis. CDR3s include the opening cysteine and the closing phenylalanine or tryptophan. Each record gives: D gene, V gene, J gene, CDR3 length, clone size, CDR3 protein, CDR3 DNA. The D gene is left open where the match is weak. Rows may omit the clone size; those that give it use once, few, many or a size class.

d_gene: NA
v_gene: TRBV11-2
j_gene: TRBJ2-7
len: 14
abundance: NA
CDR3aa: CASSSSPGFYEQYF
CDR3nt: TGTGCCAGCAGCTCCTCCCCAGGGTTCTACGAGCAGTACTTC

d_gene: NA
v_gene: TRBV27
j_gene: TRBJ2-1
len: 15
abundance: once
CDR3aa: CASSLMGFSYNEQFF
CDR3nt: TGTGCCAGCAGTTTAATGGGTTTCTCCTACAATGAGCAGTTCTTC

d_gene: NA
v_gene: TRBV30
j_gene: TRBJ2-7
len: 13
abundance: NA
CDR3aa: CAWSVGLYYEQYF
CDR3nt: TGTGCCTGGAGTGTTGGACTCTACTACGAGCAGTACTTC

d_gene: NA
v_gene: TRBV6-6
j_gene: TRBJ2-2
len: 13
abundance: NA
CDR3aa: CASSYRDTGELFF
CDR3nt: TGTGCCAGCAGTTACAGGGACACCGGGGAGCTGTTTTTT

d_gene: NA
v_gene: TRBV27
j_gene: TRBJ1-2
len: 13
abundance: NA
CDR3aa: CASSLFRDYGYTF
CDR3nt: TGTGCCAGCAGTTTATTCAGGGACTATGGCTACACCTTC

d_gene: TRBD2
v_gene: TRBV6-5
j_gene: TRBJ2-2
len: 14
abundance: NA
CDR3aa: CASSYAVAGGELFF
CDR3nt: TGTGCCAGCAGTTACGCGGTAGCGGGGGGGGAGCTGTTTTTT

d_gene: NA
v_gene: TRBV11-2
j_gene: TRBJ2-2
len: 11
abundance: NA
CDR3aa: CASRSAGELFF
CDR3nt: TGTGCCAGCAGATCGGCAGGGGAGCTGTTTTTT

d_gene: TRBD1
v_gene: TRBV7-9
j_gene: TRBJ1-1
len: 15
abundance: NA
CDR3aa: CASSSDRETSTEAFF
CDR3nt: TGTGCCAGCAGCTCGGACAGGGAGACCAGTACTGAAGCTTTCTTT

d_gene: TRBD1
v_gene: TRBV28
j_gene: TRBJ1-5
len: 14
abundance: few
CDR3aa: CASSLRGADQPQHF
CDR3nt: TGTGCCAGCAGCCTCAGGGGGGCGGATCAGCCCCAGCATTTT

d_gene: TRBD1
v_gene: TRBV27
j_gene: TRBJ1-5
len: 15
abundance: NA
CDR3aa: CASRPSGQIYQPQHF
CDR3nt: TGTGCCAGCAGGCCTTCGGGACAGATTTATCAGCCCCAGCATTTT

d_gene: TRBD1
v_gene: TRBV7-9
j_gene: TRBJ1-5
len: 14
abundance: few
CDR3aa: CASSQDRGGQPQHF
CDR3nt: TGTGCCAGCAGCCAGGACAGGGGGGGACAGCCCCAGCATTTT

d_gene: TRBD1
v_gene: TRBV30
j_gene: TRBJ1-3
len: 16
abundance: once
CDR3aa: CAWAAGTGSTGNTIYF
CDR3nt: TGTGCCTGGGCCGCCGGGACAGGGTCTACGGGAAACACCATATATTTT

d_gene: TRBD1
v_gene: TRBV6-5
j_gene: TRBJ1-2
len: 14
abundance: NA
CDR3aa: CASSREQGIDGYTF
CDR3nt: TGTGCCAGCAGCCGTGAACAGGGGATTGATGGCTACACCTTC

d_gene: NA
v_gene: TRBV4-1
j_gene: TRBJ1-2
len: 13
abundance: once
CDR3aa: CASSYTGLYGYTF
CDR3nt: TGCGCCAGCAGTTACACAGGGCTCTATGGCTACACCTTC

d_gene: NA
v_gene: TRBV7-6
j_gene: TRBJ1-3
len: 16
abundance: NA
CDR3aa: CASSLEQAGSGNTIYF
CDR3nt: TGTGCCAGCAGCTTAGAACAGGCAGGCTCTGGAAACACCATATATTTT

d_gene: NA
v_gene: TRBV29-1
j_gene: TRBJ2-2
len: 13
abundance: NA
CDR3aa: CSVEFGVTGELFF
CDR3nt: TGCAGCGTTGAGTTCGGGGTCACCGGGGAGCTGTTTTTT

d_gene: NA
v_gene: TRBV27
j_gene: TRBJ2-1
len: 15
abundance: NA
CDR3aa: CASSPLGGAYNEQFF
CDR3nt: TGTGCCAGCAGCCCCCTTGGAGGGGCCTACAATGAGCAGTTCTTC

d_gene: NA
v_gene: TRBV27
j_gene: TRBJ1-1
len: 12
abundance: NA
CDR3aa: CASSSNPTEAFF
CDR3nt: TGTGCCAGCAGTTCCAACCCCACTGAAGCTTTCTTT

d_gene: TRBD1
v_gene: TRBV29-1
j_gene: TRBJ1-1
len: 13
abundance: NA
CDR3aa: CSVGTGKNTEAFF
CDR3nt: TGCAGCGTCGGGACAGGGAAGAACACTGAAGCTTTCTTT

d_gene: TRBD2
v_gene: TRBV5-4
j_gene: TRBJ2-5
len: 15
abundance: NA
CDR3aa: CASSLTSGGDETQYF
CDR3nt: TGTGCCAGCAGCTTGACTAGCGGGGGGGATGAGACCCAGTACTTC

d_gene: TRBD1
v_gene: TRBV11-3
j_gene: TRBJ2-7
len: 13
abundance: NA
CDR3aa: CASSSRTGYEQYF
CDR3nt: TGTGCCAGCAGCTCCCGGACAGGGTACGAGCAGTACTTC

d_gene: NA
v_gene: TRBV19
j_gene: TRBJ2-7
len: 14
abundance: few
CDR3aa: CASSPAGGRYEQYF
CDR3nt: TGTGCCAGTAGTCCCGCTGGGGGGAGGTACGAGCAGTACTTC

d_gene: NA
v_gene: TRBV7-9
j_gene: TRBJ2-6
len: 15
abundance: NA
CDR3aa: CASSLPQEGANVLTF
CDR3nt: TGTGCCAGCAGCTTGCCCCAGGAAGGGGCCAACGTCCTGACTTTC

d_gene: NA
v_gene: TRBV20-1
j_gene: TRBJ2-7
len: 13
abundance: NA
CDR3aa: CSALTGASYEQYF
CDR3nt: TGCAGTGCTCTTACAGGAGCGTCCTACGAGCAGTACTTC

d_gene: NA
v_gene: TRBV5-1
j_gene: TRBJ2-3
len: 16
abundance: NA
CDR3aa: CASSLKGGAQRDTQYF
CDR3nt: TGCGCCAGCAGCTTGAAGGGGGGGGCCCAGCGGGATACGCAGTATTTT

d_gene: NA
v_gene: TRBV4-1
j_gene: TRBJ2-1
len: 14
abundance: NA
CDR3aa: CASSQEGTWNEQFF
CDR3nt: TGCGCCAGCAGCCAAGAGGGTACCTGGAATGAGCAGTTCTTC

d_gene: NA
v_gene: TRBV7-6
j_gene: TRBJ2-2
len: 13
abundance: NA
CDR3aa: CASSALGTGELFF
CDR3nt: TGTGCCAGCAGCGCCCTGGGCACCGGGGAGCTGTTTTTT